The 3 T cell receptor beta chains given below trace back to one sample, sequenced in a study of PD-1 blockade in classical Hodgkin lymphoma. Sequenced by immunoSEQ multiplex PCR; TCRdb stores in-frame clones only, minus some. Of fewer than 65,000 clones in the sample, more than 90% were seen once. With no exception, relapse followed autologous stem cell transplantation in all patients, and brentuximab vedotin exposure varied. Here the sequenced sample was peripheral blood mononuclear cells (PBMCs), taken at baseline. These receptors were taken from a human donor with classical Hodgkin lymphoma.

As DNA, the CDR3 is TGTGCCAGCAGCACCCGGAAGGGGGGGAGAGATACGCAGTATTTT. Translating it yields CASSTRKGGRDTQYF. The rearrangement links TRBV11-3 to TRBJ2-3; tentatively, D is TRBD2 (7 bases). V lost 5 bases and J 5 bases, leaving 17 bases between the germline ends. Germline loops: CDR1 SGHNT, CDR2 YENEEA. CDR3 length equals 15 residues. Supplemented by reference TRBV11-3 and TRBJ2-3, the full variable domain reads EAGVVQSPRYKIIEKKQPVAFWCNPISGHNTLYWYLQNLGQGPELLIRYENEEAVDDSQLPKDRFSAERLKGVDSTLKIQPAELGDSAVYLCASSTRKGGRDTQYFGPGTRLTVL.

This clone was counted a few times. As DNA, the CDR3 is TGTGCCAGCAGCTCCAGGGGGCCTTCACCCCTCCACTTT. This sequence encodes CASSSRGPSPLHF. This chain joins TRBV7-9 and TRBJ1-6, with 8 bases aligning to TRBD1. CDR1 and CDR2 (germline): SEHNR, FQNEAQ (reference sequence). This CDR3 spans 13 amino acids. The V gene end was trimmed by 4 bases and the J gene end by 9 bases; junction bases not matched to a gene: 2.

CDR3 amino acids: CASSRGQGLNEKLFF. The CDR3 region has the DNA TGCGCCAGCAGCCGAGGACAGGGCCTTAATGAAAAACTGTTTTTT. V is TRBV4-1 and J is TRBJ1-4; the match to TRBD1 covers 8 bases. Germline CDR1 is MGHRA and CDR2 is YSYEKL. V lost 4 bases, J lost 4 bases, and 5 bases stayed unmatched. This CDR3 is built from 15 residues.